The clone carrying this T cell receptor (beta chain) was found a few times. This CDR3 contains 13 residues. CDR1 is SNHLY and CDR2 is FYNNEI in the germline V gene. V lost 7 bases to trimming and J lost 4 bases, with 12 bases between them. The sample comes from a study of T-cell reconstitution after alpha-beta-depleted transplantation in children. It was with unique molecular identifiers that the TCRbeta library was prepared. Via MiXCR, TCRdb re-called the PCR reads, giving one row per CDR3 protein. The table has about 610,000 distinct CDR3 sequences, over 9.5% seen once. Material: PBMCs from the stem cell graft donor, obtained from the stem cell graft. The origin of this receptor is a human donor who donated a stem cell graft to a child with acute myeloid leukemia. The chain uses TRBV2 and TRBJ2-3; possibly TRBD1 for D (6 bases). CDR3 residues: CASKGVVADTQYF. CDR3 nucleotides: TGTGCCAGCAAGGGGGTCGTCGCAGATACGCAGTATTTT. Combining the CDR3 with reference TRBV2 and TRBJ2-3 gives the whole variable domain EPEVTQTPSHQVTQMGQEVILRCVPISNHLYFYWYRQILGQKVEFLVSFYNNEISEKSEIFDDQFSVERPDGSNFTLKIRSTKLEDSAMYFCASKGVVADTQYFGPGTRLTVL.